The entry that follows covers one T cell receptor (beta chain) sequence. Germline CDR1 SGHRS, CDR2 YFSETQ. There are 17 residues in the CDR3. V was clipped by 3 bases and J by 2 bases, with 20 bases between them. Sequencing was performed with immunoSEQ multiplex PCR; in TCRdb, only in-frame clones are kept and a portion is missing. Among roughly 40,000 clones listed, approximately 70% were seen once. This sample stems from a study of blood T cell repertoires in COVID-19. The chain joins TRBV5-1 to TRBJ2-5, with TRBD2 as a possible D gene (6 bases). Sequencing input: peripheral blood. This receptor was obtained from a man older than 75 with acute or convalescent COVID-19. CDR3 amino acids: CASSSLHGGPEQETQYF. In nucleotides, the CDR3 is TGCGCCAGCAGCTCCCTACACGGGGGTCCAGAACAAGAGACCCAGTACTTC.